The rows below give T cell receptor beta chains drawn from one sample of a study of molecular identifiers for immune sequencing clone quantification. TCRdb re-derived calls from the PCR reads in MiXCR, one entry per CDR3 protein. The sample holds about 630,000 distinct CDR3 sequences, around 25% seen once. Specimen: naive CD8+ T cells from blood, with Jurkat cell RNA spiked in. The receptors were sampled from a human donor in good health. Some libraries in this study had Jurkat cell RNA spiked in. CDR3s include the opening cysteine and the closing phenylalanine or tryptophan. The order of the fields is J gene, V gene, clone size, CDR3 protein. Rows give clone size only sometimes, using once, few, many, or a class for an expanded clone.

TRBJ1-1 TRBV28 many CATNGKQAWAFF
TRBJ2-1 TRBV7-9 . CASSLRQGTEQFF
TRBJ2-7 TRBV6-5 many CASSYSSGWEQYF
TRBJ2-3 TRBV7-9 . CASSPTSGGFEGDTQYF
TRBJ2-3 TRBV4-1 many CASSLKSDTQYF
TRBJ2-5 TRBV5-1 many CASFDYEATGEAVRRETQYF
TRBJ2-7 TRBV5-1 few CASSSAGAGYEQYF
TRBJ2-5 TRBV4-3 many CASSQLGGRETQYF
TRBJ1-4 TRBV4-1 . CASSQVVPGAGGEKLFF
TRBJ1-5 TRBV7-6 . CPSSREQGWGQPQHF
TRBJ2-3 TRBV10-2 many CASILSLAADTQYF
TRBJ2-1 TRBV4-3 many CASSQDRGFLYNEQFF
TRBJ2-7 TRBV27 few CASSLHLYEQYF
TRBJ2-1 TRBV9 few CASSNAGHSYNEQFF
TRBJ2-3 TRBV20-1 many CSARVGYTDTQYF
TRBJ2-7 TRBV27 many CASRGRGEEQYF
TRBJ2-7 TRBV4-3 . CASSQDPVGLTEQYF
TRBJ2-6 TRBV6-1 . CASREDRWSGANVLTF
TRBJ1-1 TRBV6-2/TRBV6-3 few CASSLSAPTEAFF
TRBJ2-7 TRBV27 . CASSLYAAGGSEQYF
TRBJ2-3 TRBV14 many CASSPGLAPVTQYF
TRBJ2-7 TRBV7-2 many CASSQPGERYEQYF
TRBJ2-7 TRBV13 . CASSLGGEHYEQYF
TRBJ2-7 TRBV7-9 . CASSSTGVNTYEQYF
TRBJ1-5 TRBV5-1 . CASSSAGGNQPQHF
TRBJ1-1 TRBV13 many CASSLEGQGATEAFF
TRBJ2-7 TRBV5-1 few CASGPTGGFIYEQYF
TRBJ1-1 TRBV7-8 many CASSFGRTTEAFF
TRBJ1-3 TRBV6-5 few CASSRVAGAGNTIYF
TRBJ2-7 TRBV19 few CASSIGDLYEQYF
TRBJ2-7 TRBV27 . CASSLRGRSVYEQYF
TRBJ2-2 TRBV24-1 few CATSDRTSGRNTGELFF